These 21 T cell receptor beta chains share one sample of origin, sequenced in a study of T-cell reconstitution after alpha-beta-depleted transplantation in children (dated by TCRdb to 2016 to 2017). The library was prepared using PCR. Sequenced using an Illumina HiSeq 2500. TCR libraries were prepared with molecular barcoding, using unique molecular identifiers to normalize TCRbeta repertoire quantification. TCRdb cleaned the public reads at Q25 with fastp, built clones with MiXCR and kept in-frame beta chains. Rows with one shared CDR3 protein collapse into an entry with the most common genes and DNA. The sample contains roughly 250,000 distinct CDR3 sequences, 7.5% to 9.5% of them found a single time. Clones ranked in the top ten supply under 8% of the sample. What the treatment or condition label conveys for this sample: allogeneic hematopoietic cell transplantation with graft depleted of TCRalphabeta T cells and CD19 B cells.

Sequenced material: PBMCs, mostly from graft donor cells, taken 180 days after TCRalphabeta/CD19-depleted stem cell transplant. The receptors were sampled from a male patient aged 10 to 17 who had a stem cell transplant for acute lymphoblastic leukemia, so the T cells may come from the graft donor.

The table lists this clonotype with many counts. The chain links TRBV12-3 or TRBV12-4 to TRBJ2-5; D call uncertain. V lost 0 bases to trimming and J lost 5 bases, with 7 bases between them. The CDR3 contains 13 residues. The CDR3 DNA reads TGTGCCAGCAGTTTAGCTGGGTGGGAGACCCAGTACTTC. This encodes CASSLAGWETQYF.

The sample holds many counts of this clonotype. CDR3 loop: CASSLGQGSDQPQHF. CDR3 bases: TGCGCCAGCAGCTTGGGACAGGGGTCGGATCAGCCCCAGCATTTT. The genes are TRBV5-1 and TRBJ1-5; 8 bases match TRBD1. In germline, CDR1 is SGHRS, CDR2 YFSETQ. The CDR3 has 15 residues. After removal of 0 bases from V and 5 bases from J, the junction contained 4 bases not matched to a gene.

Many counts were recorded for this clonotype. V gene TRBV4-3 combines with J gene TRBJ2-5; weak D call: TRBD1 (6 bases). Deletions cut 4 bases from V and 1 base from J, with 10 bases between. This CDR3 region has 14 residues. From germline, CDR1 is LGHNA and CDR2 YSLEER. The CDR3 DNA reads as TGCGCCAGCAGCCCGGACAGATTCCAAGAGACCCAGTACTTC. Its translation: CASSPDRFQETQYF.

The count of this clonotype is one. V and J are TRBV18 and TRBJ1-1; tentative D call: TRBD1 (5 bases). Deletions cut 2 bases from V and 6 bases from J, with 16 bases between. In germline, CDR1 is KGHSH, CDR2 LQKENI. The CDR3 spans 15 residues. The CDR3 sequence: CASSPSGGLNSEAFF. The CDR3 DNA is TGTGCCAGCTCACCAAGCGGGGGACTTAACTCTGAAGCTTTCTTT.

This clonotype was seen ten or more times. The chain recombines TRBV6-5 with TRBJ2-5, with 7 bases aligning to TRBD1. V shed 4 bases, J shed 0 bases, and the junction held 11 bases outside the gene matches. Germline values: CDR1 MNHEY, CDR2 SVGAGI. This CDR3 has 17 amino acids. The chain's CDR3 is CASSFLPRGPYQETQYF. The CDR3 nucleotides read TGTGCCAGCAGTTTCCTTCCGAGGGGGCCGTACCAAGAGACCCAGTACTTC.

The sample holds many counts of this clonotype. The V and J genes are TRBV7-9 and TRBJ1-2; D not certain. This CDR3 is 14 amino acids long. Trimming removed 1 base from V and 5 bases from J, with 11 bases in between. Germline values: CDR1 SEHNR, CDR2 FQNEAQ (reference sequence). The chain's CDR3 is CASSLEAYIYGYTF. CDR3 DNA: TGTGCCAGCAGCTTAGAGGCGTATATTTATGGCTACACCTTC.

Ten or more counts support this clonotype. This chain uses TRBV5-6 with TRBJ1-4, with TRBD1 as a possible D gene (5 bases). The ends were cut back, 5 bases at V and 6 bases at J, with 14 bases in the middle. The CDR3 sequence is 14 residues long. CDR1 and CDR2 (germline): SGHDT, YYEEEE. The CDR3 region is CASRFGGPDEKLFF. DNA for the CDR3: TGTGCCAGCAGATTCGGGGGACCAGATGAAAAACTGTTTTTT. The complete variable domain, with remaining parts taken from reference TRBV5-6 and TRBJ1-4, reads DAGVTQSPTHLIKTRGQQVTLRCSPKSGHDTVSWYQQALGQGPQFIFQYYEEEERQRGNFPDRFSGHQFPNYSSELNVNALLLGDSALYLCASRFGGPDEKLFFGSGTQLSVL.

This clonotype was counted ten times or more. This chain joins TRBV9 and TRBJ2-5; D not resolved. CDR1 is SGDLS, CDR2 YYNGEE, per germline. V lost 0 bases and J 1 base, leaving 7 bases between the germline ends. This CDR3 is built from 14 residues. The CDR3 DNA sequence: TGTGCCAGCAGCGTAGGGGCAGTCCAAGAGACCCAGTACTTC. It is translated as CASSVGAVQETQYF.

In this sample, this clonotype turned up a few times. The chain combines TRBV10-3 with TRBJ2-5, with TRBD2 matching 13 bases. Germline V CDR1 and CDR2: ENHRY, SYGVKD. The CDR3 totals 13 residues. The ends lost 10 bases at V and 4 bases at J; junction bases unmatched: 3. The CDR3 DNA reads TGTGCCACAAGGACTAGCGGGAGAGAGACCCAGTACTTC. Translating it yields CATRTSGRETQYF.

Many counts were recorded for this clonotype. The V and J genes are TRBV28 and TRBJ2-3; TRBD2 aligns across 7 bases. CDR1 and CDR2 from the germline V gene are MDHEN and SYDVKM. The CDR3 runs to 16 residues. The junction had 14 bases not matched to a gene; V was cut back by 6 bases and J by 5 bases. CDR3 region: CASSEQRGPALDTQYF. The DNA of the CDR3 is TGTGCCAGCAGCGAGCAGCGGGGCCCCGCGTTAGATACGCAGTATTTT. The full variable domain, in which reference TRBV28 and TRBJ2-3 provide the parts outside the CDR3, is DVKVTQSSRYLVKRTGEKVFLECVQDMDHENMFWYRQDPGLGLRLIYFSYDVKMKEKGDIPEGYSVSREKKERFSLILESASTNQTSMYLCASSEQRGPALDTQYFGPGTRLTVL.

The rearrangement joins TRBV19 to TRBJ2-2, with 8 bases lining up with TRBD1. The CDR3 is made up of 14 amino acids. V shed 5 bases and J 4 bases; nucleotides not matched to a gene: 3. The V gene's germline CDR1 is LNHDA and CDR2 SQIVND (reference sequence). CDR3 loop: CASSQGASTGELFF. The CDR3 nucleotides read TGTGCCAGTAGTCAGGGGGCGAGCACCGGGGAGCTGTTTTTT.

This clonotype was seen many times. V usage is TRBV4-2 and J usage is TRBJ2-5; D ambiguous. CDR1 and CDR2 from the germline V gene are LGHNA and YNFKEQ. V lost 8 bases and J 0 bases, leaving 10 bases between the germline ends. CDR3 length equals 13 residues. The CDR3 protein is CASSDQNQETQYF. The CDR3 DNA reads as TGTGCCAGCTCGGACCAAAACCAAGAGACCCAGTACTTC.

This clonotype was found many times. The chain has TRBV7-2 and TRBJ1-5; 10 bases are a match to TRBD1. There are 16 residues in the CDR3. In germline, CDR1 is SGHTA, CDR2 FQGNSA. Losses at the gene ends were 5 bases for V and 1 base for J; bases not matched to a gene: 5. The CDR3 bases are TGTGCCAGCAGCCGGGACAGGGGTGGGAGCAATCAGCCCCAGCATTTT. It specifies CASSRDRGGSNQPQHF.

CDR3 nucleotide sequence: TGCAGTGCAGGGACAGGGGCCTCCTACGAGCAGTACTTC. It codes for CSAGTGASYEQYF. The J gene is TRBJ2-7, the V gene TRBV20-1; 10 bases are a match to TRBD1. J gave up 0 bases and V 6 bases, and 2 bases lay outside the gene matches. The CDR3 consists of 13 residues. The germline CDR1 and CDR2 sequences are DFQATT and SNEGSKA (reference sequence).

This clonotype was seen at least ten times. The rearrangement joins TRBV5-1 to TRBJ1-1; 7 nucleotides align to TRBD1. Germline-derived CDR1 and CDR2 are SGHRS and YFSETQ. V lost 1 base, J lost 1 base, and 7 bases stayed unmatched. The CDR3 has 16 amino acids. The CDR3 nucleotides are TGCGCCAGCAGCTTGCGACAGGGCTTTGGGAACACTGAAGCTTTCTTT. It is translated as CASSLRQGFGNTEAFF.

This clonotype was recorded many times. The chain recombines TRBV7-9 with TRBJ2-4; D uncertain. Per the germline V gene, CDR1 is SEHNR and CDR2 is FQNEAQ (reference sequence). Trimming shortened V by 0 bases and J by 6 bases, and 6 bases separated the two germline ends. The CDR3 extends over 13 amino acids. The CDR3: CASSLAERNIQYF. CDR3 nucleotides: TGTGCCAGCAGCTTAGCGGAGAGAAACATTCAGTACTTC. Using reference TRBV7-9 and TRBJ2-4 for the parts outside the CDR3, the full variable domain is DTGVSQNPRHKITKRGQNVTFRCDPISEHNRLYWYRQTLGQGPEFLTYFQNEAQLEKSRLLSDRFSAERPKGSFSTLEIQRTEQGDSAMYLCASSLAERNIQYFGAGTRLSVL.

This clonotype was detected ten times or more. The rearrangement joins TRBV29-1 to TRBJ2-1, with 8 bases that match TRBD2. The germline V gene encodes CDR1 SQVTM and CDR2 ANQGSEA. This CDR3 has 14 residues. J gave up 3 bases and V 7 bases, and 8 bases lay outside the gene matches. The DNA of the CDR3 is TGCAGCGGCTTAAGGAGCGGGAGCTACAATGAGCAGTTCTTC. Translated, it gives CSGLRSGSYNEQFF.

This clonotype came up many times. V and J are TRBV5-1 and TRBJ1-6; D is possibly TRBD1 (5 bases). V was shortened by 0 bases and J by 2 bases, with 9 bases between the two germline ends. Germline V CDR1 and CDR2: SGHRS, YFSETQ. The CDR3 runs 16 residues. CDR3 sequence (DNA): TGCGCCAGCAGCTTGGGACAGTCTCCCTATAATTCACCCCTCCACTTT. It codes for CASSLGQSPYNSPLHF. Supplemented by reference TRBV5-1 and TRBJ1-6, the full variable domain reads KAGVTQTPRYLIKTRGQQVTLSCSPISGHRSVSWYQQTPGQGLQFLFEYFSETQRNKGNFPGRFSGRQFSNSRSEMNVSTLELGDSALYLCASSLGQSPYNSPLHFGNGTRLTVT.

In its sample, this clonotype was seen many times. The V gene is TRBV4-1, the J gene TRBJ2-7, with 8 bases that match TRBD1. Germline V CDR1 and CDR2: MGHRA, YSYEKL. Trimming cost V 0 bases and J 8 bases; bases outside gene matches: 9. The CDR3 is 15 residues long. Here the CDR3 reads CASSQEVAGGRKQYF. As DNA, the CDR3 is TGCGCCAGCAGCCAAGAGGTTGCAGGGGGCCGAAAGCAGTACTTC.

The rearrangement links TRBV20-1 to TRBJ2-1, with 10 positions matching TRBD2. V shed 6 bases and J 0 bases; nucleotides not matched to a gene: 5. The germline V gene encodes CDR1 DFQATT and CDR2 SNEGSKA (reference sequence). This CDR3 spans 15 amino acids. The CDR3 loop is CSAGPSGSSYNEQFF. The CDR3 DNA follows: TGCAGTGCCGGACCTAGCGGGAGCTCCTACAATGAGCAGTTCTTC.

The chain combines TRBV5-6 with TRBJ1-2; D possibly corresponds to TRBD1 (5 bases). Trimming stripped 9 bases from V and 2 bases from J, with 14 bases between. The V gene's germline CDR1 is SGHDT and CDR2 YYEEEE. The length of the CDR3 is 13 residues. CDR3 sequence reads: CAMSPGPNYGYTF. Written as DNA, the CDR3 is TGTGCCATGAGCCCGGGACCCAACTATGGCTACACCTTC.